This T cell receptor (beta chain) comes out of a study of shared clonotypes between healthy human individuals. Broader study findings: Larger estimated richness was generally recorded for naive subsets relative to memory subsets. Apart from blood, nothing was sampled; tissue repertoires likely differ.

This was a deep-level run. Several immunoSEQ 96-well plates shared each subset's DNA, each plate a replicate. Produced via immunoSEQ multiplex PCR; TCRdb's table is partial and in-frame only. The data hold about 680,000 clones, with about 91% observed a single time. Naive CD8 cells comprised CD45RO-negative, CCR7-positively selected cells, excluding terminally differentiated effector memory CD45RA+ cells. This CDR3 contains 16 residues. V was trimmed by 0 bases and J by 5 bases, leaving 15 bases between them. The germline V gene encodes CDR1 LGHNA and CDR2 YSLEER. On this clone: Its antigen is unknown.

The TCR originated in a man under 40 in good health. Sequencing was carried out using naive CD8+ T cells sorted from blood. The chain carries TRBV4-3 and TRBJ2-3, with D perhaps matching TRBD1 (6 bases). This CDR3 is CASSQDWARGKDTQYF. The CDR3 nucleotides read TGCGCCAGCAGCCAAGATTGGGCAAGGGGGAAAGATACGCAGTATTTT.